Below, 18 T cell receptor beta chains from the same sample are listed, as sequenced in a study of T cell changes during pregnancy in multiple sclerosis (dated by TCRdb to the late 2010s). Library generation was performed with the immunoSEQ multiplex PCR assay. TCRdb obtained this table from immuneACCESS and retained in-frame rearrangements with V and J assigned. These tables miss some clones; where compared with another copy, unresolved V genes account for less than half of the shortfall, and the remainder is unexplained. The sample profile shows tens of thousands of clones; around 91% of them were found once. The ten largest account for 0.5% to 0.85% of the sample. The sequencing used CD4+ T cells from peripheral blood mononuclear cells, collected in the second trimester of pregnancy. These receptors were taken from a female donor in good health, enrolled as a control in a pregnancy study.

The chain joins TRBV7-3 to TRBJ2-1; maybe TRBD1 (7 bases). V was pared by 0 bases and J by 10 bases, with 22 bases between. CDR3 length: 17 residues. Germline lookup yields CDR1 SGHTA and CDR2 FQGTGA. In nucleotides, the CDR3 is TGTGCCAGCAGCTTAACGGGGGTAGGGGGCGCGGGAAGGGAGCAGTTCTTC. It yields the protein CASSLTGVGGAGREQFF.

This clone has just one count. The CDR3 DNA follows: TGTGCCAGCAGCTCCTACGGCGGGGGGATGACCCAGTACTTC. This translates into CASSSYGGGMTQYF. The chain has TRBV7-2 and TRBJ2-5, with 8 bases aligning to TRBD2. The V gene's germline CDR1 is SGHTA and CDR2 FQGNSA. This CDR3 contains 14 residues. V trimming: 4 bases; J trimming: 7 bases; junction bases outside the gene matches: 8.

This clone was found once. The chain recombines TRBV6-5 with TRBJ1-2; no clear D gene. Germline V gene lookup returns CDR1 MNHEY and CDR2 SVGAGI. With 6 bases removed from V and 4 bases from J, the gap between germline ends came to 6 bases. The CDR3 extends over 11 amino acids. For the CDR3, the DNA is TGTGCCAGCAGCAGCGGCTATGGCTACACCTTC. Its protein product is CASSSGYGYTF.

This clone was seen a few times. V gene TRBV11-2 combines with J gene TRBJ2-3, with 8 positions matching TRBD1. The CDR3 runs 15 residues. The V gene's germline CDR1 is SGHAT and CDR2 FQNNGV. The V segment lost 1 base and the J segment 1 base; nucleotides outside the gene matches: 1. The CDR3 DNA reads TGTGCCAGCAGCTTAGTGGGACAGGGCACAGATACGCAGTATTTT. It specifies CASSLVGQGTDTQYF.

The chain uses TRBV4-1 and TRBJ2-2; weak D call: TRBD1 (6 bases). CDR1 is MGHRA and CDR2 is YSYEKL in the germline V gene. V shed 2 bases and J shed 6 bases, with 10 bases lying between them. This CDR3 has 14 amino acids. This CDR3 is CASSQPGVSGELFF. The DNA for the CDR3 is TGCGCCAGCAGCCAACCAGGGGTCTCCGGGGAGCTGTTTTTT.

V usage is TRBV6-5 and J usage is TRBJ1-2; 10 bases are shared with TRBD1. Germline V lookup: CDR1 MNHEY, CDR2 SVGAGI. The CDR3 has 13 amino acids. V was clipped by 6 bases and J by 7 bases; unmatched bases: 5. The DNA for the CDR3 is TGTGCCAGCAGCCGCGGACAGGGGGGTGGCTACACCTTC. Translating gives CASSRGQGGGYTF.

V gene TRBV5-8 combines with J gene TRBJ1-4; D might be TRBD1 (5 bases). The CDR3 runs 18 residues. Between the trimmed V and J ends, which lost 2 bases and 3 bases, there was a span of 20 bases. The germline gives CDR1 SGHTS, CDR2 YDEGEE. The CDR3 sequence is CASSFRVSAVSANEKLFF. For the CDR3, the DNA is TGTGCCAGCAGCTTCAGGGTATCGGCGGTATCGGCTAATGAAAAACTGTTTTTT.

The chain is built from TRBV2 and TRBJ1-4, with D possibly matching TRBD1 (5 bases). V lost 3 bases and J lost 7, with 15 bases in between. This CDR3 is 15 amino acids long. Germline V gene sequence: CDR1 SNHLY, CDR2 FYNNEI. The CDR3 sequence: CASSDSGVRTEKLFF. CDR3 sequence (DNA): TGTGCCAGCAGTGATTCGGGGGTGCGTACTGAAAAACTGTTTTTT.

The rearrangement links TRBV29-1 to TRBJ1-2; D may be TRBD1 (6 bases). CDR1 and CDR2 from the germline V gene are SQVTM and ANQGSEA. V was pared by 7 bases and J by 2 bases, with 14 bases between. The CDR3 is 13 residues long. The CDR3 DNA reads TGCAGCGGGGGAGAAAGGGGGAACTATGGCTACACCTTC. Its translation: CSGGERGNYGYTF.

V usage is TRBV14 and J usage is TRBJ1-2; 8 positions agree with TRBD1. Germline V gives CDR1 SGHDN, CDR2 FVKESK. The V and J ends lost 9 bases and 2 bases, in that order; junction bases with no gene match: 5. The CDR3 has 13 residues. The DNA of the CDR3 is TGTGCCAGTGCGACAGGGGCGAACTATGGCTACACCTTC. Its protein product is CASATGANYGYTF. Full variable domain (rest looked up from reference TRBV14 and TRBJ1-2): EAGVTQFPSHSVIEKGQTVTLRCDPISGHDNLYWYRRVMGKEIKFLLHFVKESKQDESGMPNNRFLAERTGGTYSTLKVQPAELEDSGVYFCASATGANYGYTFGSGTRLTVV.

The chain couples TRBV28 to TRBJ2-7, with D maybe TRBD1 (6 bases). This CDR3 comprises 16 residues. Germline V CDR1 and CDR2: MDHEN, SYDVKM. V was pared by 3 bases and J by 0 bases, with 15 bases between. CDR3 sequence reads: CASSFRLDSLSYEQYF. The CDR3 DNA reads TGTGCCAGCAGTTTCCGCCTGGACAGCCTCTCCTACGAGCAGTACTTC.

V and J are TRBV7-2 and TRBJ2-5; the match to TRBD1 covers 8 bases. Trimming removed 5 bases from V and 1 base from J; junction bases left unmatched: 6. This CDR3 has 15 amino acids. Germline loops: CDR1 SGHTA, CDR2 FQGNSA. The CDR3 reads CASSPRTGSQETQYF. The CDR3 bases are TGTGCCAGCAGCCCCAGGACAGGGTCCCAAGAGACCCAGTACTTC. Full variable domain (remainder filled in from reference TRBV7-2 and TRBJ2-5): GAGVSQSPSNKVTEKGKDVELRCDPISGHTALYWYRQSLGQGLEFLIYFQGNSAPDKSGLPSDRFSAERTGGSVSTLTIQRTQQEDSAVYLCASSPRTGSQETQYFGPGTRLLVL.

This chain uses TRBV7-2 with TRBJ1-5; no firm D call. V lost 5 bases and J lost 9, with 8 bases in between. The V gene's germline CDR1 is SGHTA and CDR2 FQGNSA. The CDR3 consists of 11 residues. CDR3: CASSQEGPQHF. The CDR3 bases are TGTGCCAGCAGCCAGGAGGGGCCCCAGCATTTT.

The chain carries TRBV6-5 and TRBJ2-5, with a weak D call TRBD1 (6 bases). This CDR3 is built from 14 residues. Germline assignment: CDR1 MNHEY and CDR2 SVGAGI. V dropped 1 base and J dropped 4 bases, with 10 bases sitting between them. The CDR3 DNA follows: TGTGCCAGCAGTTACTTCAGGGGATCAGAGACCCAGTACTTC. Its protein product is CASSYFRGSETQYF.

The chain links TRBV7-9 to TRBJ1-6, with D possibly TRBD1 on 5 matching bases. V was pared by 4 bases and J by 10 bases, with 14 bases between. The CDR3 length is 14 residues. Looked up from germline, CDR1 is SEHNR and CDR2 is FQNEAQ (reference sequence). DNA for the CDR3: TGTGCCAGCAGCTCTACAGGAGAAAGCTCACCCCTCCACTTT. The encoded protein is CASSSTGESSPLHF.

This chain joins TRBV7-2 and TRBJ2-5; 7 bases are shared with TRBD2. Trimming cost V 0 bases and J 2 bases; bases outside gene matches: 6. CDR1 and CDR2 from the germline V gene are SGHTA and FQGNSA. The CDR3 contains 16 residues. The DNA for the CDR3 is TGTGCCAGCAGCTTAGCGGCTAGCGGTGTTCAAGAGACCCAGTACTTC. Translation: CASSLAASGVQETQYF.

This rearrangement joins TRBV9 to TRBJ2-5, with 7 bases that match TRBD2. From germline, CDR1 is SGDLS and CDR2 YYNGEE. The V gene end was trimmed by 6 bases and the J gene end by 2 bases; junction bases not matched to a gene: 7. The CDR3 totals 14 residues. CDR3 in amino acids: CASILRGVQETQYF. The DNA of the CDR3 is TGTGCCAGCATCCTACGGGGGGTTCAAGAGACCCAGTACTTC.

The J gene is TRBJ2-7, the V gene TRBV7-2; D perhaps matches TRBD2 (5 bases). Germline values: CDR1 SGHTA, CDR2 FQGNSA. V shed 1 base and J shed 3 bases, with 16 bases lying between them. There are 16 residues in the CDR3. The CDR3 DNA reads TGTGCCAGCAGCTTAGTTAGCGTCGGGGTTAACTACGAGCAGTACTTC. Amino acid sequence: CASSLVSVGVNYEQYF.